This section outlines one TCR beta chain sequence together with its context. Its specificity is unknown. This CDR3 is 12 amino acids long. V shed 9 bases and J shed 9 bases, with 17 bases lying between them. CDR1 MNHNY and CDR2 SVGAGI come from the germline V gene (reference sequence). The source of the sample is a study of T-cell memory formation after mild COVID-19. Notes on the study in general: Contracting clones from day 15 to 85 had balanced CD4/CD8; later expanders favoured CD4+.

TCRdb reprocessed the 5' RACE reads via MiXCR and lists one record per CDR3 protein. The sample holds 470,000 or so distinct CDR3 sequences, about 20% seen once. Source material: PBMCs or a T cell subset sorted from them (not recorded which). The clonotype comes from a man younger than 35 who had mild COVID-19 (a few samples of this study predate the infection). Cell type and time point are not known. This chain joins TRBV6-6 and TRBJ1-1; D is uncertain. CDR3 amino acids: CASDRTESQAFF. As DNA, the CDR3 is TGTGCCAGTGATCGTACAGAATCCCAAGCTTTCTTT.